This TCR beta chain emerged from a study of human T cells and chemical hapten exposure. Looking at the study overall: Upper back patch tests used 0.01% DPC, scored after 6 days. Patients, largely female, had alopecia areata, totalis or universalis. General study points: Clustering by CDR3 similarity yielded significantly more large clusters from expanded TCRs than controls.

Time point defined: patch test 3, about 24 weeks after DPC sensitization. The treatment was: therapeutic diphenylcyclopropenone sensitization with weekly scalp DPC. Patches went on only after blood had been drawn each time. TCRdb redid the calling of the RACE reads with MiXCR, one entry per CDR3 protein. This sample has some 71,000 distinct CDR3 sequences, with over 8.5% found just once. This clonotype appeared a few times. Its antigen is unknown. Germline V gene data show CDR1 as SQVTM and CDR2 as ANQGSEA. This CDR3 region has 12 residues. Germline trimming cut 5 bases from V and 3 bases from J; bases unmatched to any gene: 3.

The chain recombines TRBV29-1 with TRBJ1-2; 7 nucleotides match TRBD1. The specimen comprised whole blood, sampled in connection with sensitization to the hapten diphenylcyclopropenone (DPC). This clonotype was sampled from a woman aged 45-65 years with alopecia areata. Some clones in this sample may be carry-over from other donors' samples. CDR3 bases: TGCAGCGTTCTTCAGGGGGACTATGGCTACACCTTC. Translation gives CSVLQGDYGYTF.